A single TCR beta chain is shown here with its context. This CDR3 is built from 14 residues. V lost 6 bases and J lost 2, with 13 bases in between. Germline V gives CDR1 SNHLY, CDR2 FYNNEI. The entry originates in a study of OX40 agonist ivuxolimab in advanced cancers. Study details: Males comprised about 78% of the group, whose mean age was about 60 years (range 23 to 79).

Produced via immunoSEQ multiplex PCR; TCRdb's table is partial and in-frame only. The sample consists of 60,000 to 95,000 clones, 70% to 90% of them appearing once. This chain links TRBV2 with TRBJ1-1; D not resolved. Sequencing used CD4+ or CD8+ T cells sorted from blood, obtained in a trial of the OX40 agonist ivuxolimab. The receptor's source is an adult with an advanced solid tumor such as melanoma, head and neck, liver or kidney cancer. The CDR3 coding sequence is TGTGCCAGCAGCCGTGAGGAGGGAAACACTGAAGCTTTCTTT. As protein: CASSREEGNTEAFF.